This TCR beta chain derives from a study of post-analysis software for immune sequencing data. Study-wide background: The patients showed relapsing-remitting, secondary progressive and progressive-relapsing multiple sclerosis courses.

This CDR3 spans 12 amino acids. V dropped 8 bases and J dropped 7; count of bases not matched to a gene: 2. Germline V gene lookup returns CDR1 MNHEY and CDR2 SVGAGI. Unique molecular identifiers had been added to the TCR beta cDNA libraries. T cells numbering roughly 0.9 to 10 million yielded cDNA molecules that totaled roughly 0.5 million. TCRdb fed the PCR reads into MiXCR, producing one record per CDR3 protein. Of approximately 660,000 distinct CDR3 sequences listed, 55% to 70% are singletons. A remark on this clonotype: What it binds is not known.

The study, taken as a whole, reports: A handful of TRBV segments (TRBV5-6, TRBV5-1 and TRBV20-1 among them) occurred more frequently in patients than in controls. Co-batched samples clustered tightly together by F measure. Multiple sclerosis patients had significantly lower normalized Chao1 diversity than controls.

This sequence originates from a girl aged 2 to 9 with multiple sclerosis. The chain combines TRBV6-5 with TRBJ1-6; TRBD1 matches 7 bases. The material sequenced was blood. CDR3 loop: CASGQENSPLHF. In DNA, the CDR3 is TGTGCCAGCGGACAGGAGAATTCACCCCTCCACTTT.